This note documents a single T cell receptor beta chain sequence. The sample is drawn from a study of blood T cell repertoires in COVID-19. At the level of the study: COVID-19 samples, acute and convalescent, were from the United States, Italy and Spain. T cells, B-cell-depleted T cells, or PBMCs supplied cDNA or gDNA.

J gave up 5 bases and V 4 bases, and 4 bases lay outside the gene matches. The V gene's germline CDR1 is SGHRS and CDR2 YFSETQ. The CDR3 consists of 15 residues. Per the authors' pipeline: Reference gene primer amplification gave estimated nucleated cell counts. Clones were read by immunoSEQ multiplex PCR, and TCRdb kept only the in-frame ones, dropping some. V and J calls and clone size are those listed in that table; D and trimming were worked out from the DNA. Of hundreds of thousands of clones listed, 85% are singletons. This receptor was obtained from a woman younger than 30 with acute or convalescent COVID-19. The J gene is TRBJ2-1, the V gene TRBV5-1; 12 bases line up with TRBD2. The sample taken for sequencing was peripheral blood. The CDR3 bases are TGCGCCAGCAGCCAACTAGCGGGAGGTGACAATGAGCAGTTCTTC. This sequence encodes CASSQLAGGDNEQFF.